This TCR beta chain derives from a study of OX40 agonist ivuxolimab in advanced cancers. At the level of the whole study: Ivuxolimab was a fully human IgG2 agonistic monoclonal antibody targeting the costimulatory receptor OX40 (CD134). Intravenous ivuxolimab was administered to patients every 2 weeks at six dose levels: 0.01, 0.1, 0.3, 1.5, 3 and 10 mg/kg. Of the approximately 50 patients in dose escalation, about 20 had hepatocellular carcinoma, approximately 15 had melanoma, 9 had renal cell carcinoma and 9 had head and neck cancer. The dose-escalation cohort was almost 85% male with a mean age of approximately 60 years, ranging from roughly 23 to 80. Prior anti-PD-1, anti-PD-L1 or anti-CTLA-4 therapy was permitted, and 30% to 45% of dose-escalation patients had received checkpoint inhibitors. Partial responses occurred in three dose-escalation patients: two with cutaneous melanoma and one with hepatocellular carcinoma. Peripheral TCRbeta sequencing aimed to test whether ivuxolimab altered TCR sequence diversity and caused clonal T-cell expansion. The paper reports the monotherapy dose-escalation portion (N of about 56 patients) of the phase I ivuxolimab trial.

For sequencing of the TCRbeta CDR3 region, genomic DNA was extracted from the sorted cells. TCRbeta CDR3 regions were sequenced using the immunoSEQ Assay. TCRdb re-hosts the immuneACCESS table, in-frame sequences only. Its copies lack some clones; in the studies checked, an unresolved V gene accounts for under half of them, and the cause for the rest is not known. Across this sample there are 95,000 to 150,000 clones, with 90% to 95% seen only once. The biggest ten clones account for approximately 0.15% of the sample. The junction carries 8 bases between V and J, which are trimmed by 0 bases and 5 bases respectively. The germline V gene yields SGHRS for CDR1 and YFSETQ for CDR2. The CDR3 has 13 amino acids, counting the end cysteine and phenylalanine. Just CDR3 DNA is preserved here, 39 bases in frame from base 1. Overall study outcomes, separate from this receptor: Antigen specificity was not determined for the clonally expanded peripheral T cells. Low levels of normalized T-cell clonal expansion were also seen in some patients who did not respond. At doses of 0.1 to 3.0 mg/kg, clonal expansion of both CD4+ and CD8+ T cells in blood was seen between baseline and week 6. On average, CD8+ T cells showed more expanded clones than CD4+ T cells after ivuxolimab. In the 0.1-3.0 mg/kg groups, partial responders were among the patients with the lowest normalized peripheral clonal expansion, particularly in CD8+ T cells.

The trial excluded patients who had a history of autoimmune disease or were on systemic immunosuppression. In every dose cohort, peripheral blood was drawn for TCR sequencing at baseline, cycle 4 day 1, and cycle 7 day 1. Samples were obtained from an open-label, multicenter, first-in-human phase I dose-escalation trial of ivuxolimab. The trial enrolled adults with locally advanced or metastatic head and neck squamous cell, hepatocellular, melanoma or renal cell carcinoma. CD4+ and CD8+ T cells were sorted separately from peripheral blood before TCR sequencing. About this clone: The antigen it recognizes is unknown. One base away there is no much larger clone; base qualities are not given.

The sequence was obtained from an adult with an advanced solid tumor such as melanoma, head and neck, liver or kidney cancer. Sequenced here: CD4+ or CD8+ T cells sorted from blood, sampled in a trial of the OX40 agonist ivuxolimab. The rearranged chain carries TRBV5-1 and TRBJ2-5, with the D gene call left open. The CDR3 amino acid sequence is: CASSLVLGETQYF. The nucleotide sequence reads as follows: TGCGCCAGCAGCTTGGTTCTAGGTGAGACCCAGTACTTC.